The T cell receptor beta chain described here comes from a study of radiotherapy plus CTLA-4 blockade in lung cancer. Turning to the study itself: Among all patients, 15% to 20% showed objective responses, while approximately 30% had disease control.

This CDR3 region has 15 residues. V lost 0 bases and J 2 bases, leaving 10 bases between the germline ends. Germline lookup yields CDR1 MNHEY and CDR2 SMNVEV (reference sequence). Findings and caveats of the study: Expansion in blood of tumor-derived TCR clones was seen after radiotherapy plus ipilimumab. Interferon-beta, together with early blood T cell clone dynamics, reportedly best predicted response.

As for this clone: Its antigen remains unknown.

Generated by immunoSEQ multiplex PCR, the TCRdb table keeps only in-frame clones and is missing some. The table has more than 65,000 clones, less than 90% seen once; the top ten hold roughly 0.82%. The receptor was derived from a human donor with non-small cell lung cancer who had stable disease on radiotherapy plus ipilimumab. Sequencing used peripheral blood, obtained from a patient treated with radiotherapy plus ipilimumab. The chain carries TRBV27 and TRBJ2-5; D is uncertain. The CDR3, as DNA: TGTGCCAGCAGTTTATCAGGACGACCACAAGAGACCCAGTACTTC. Its translation is CASSLSGRPQETQYF.